This T cell receptor beta chain is from a study of blood T cell repertoires in COVID-19. This CDR3 spans 18 amino acids. Between the trimmed V and J ends, which lost 2 bases and 0 bases, there was a span of 14 bases. Germline assignment: CDR1 SGHVS and CDR2 FNYEAQ. Clones were read by immunoSEQ multiplex PCR, and TCRdb kept only the in-frame ones, dropping some. Of about 150,000 clones detected, approximately 83% appear once; the ten largest clones hold 12%. This clonotype was obtained from a woman aged 55-69 years with COVID-19, enrolled during active disease. The J gene is TRBJ1-6, the V gene TRBV7-6; D unresolved. The sequenced sample consisted of peripheral blood. The CDR3 sequence is CASSLFMSDSSYNSPLHF. In DNA, the CDR3 is TGTGCCAGCAGCTTATTCATGAGTGATAGCTCCTATAATTCACCCCTCCACTTT.